These T cell receptor beta chains were read from a single sample in a study of immune evolution from preneoplasia to lung adenocarcinoma. The repertoire was sequenced with immunoSEQ multiplex PCR; TCRdb's copy has only in-frame clones and lacks some. The profile covers 14,000 or so clones, with roughly 80% appearing a single time and roughly 4.9% taken by the ten largest. Sequencing used FFPE minimally invasive lung adenocarcinoma tissue. These receptors all stem from a person aged 65-85 years with lung adenocarcinoma. The CDR3 runs from the conserved cysteine through the conserved F or W. D genes are given only for firm matches. Size is omitted from some rows. Given values are once, few, many or a class for expanded clones.

clone_size	v_call	d_call	j_call	cdr3_aa	cdr3_nt
NA	TRBV6-1	TRBD2	TRBJ2-7	CASSGTSGGAYEQYF	TGTGCCAGCAGTGGAACTAGCGGGGGGGCCTACGAGCAGTACTTC
NA	TRBV28	NA	TRBJ1-2	CASSSHSPPNYGYTF	TGTGCCAGCAGTTCACACAGCCCACCTAACTATGGCTACACCTTC
NA	TRBV19	NA	TRBJ1-6	CASAREVGGSPLHF	TGTGCCAGTGCCAGGGAGGTGGGAGGGTCACCCCTCCACTTT
NA	TRBV19	TRBD1	TRBJ2-7	CASSIRTGEAYEQYF	TGTGCCAGTAGTATAAGGACAGGGGAGGCCTACGAGCAGTACTTC
NA	TRBV7-9	NA	TRBJ2-1	CASSLGAGFMDNEQFF	TGTGCCAGCAGCTTAGGAGCAGGGTTCATGGACAATGAGCAGTTCTTC
NA	TRBV30	NA	TRBJ1-4	CAWSAWGLREKLFF	TGTGCCTGGAGTGCTTGGGGACTCAGGGAAAAACTGTTTTTT
NA	TRBV5-1	TRBD1	TRBJ1-4	CASTKGQGALFNEKLFF	TGCGCCAGTACTAAAGGGCAGGGGGCGCTTTTTAATGAAAAACTGTTTTTT
NA	TRBV19	NA	TRBJ1-5	CASGIRGGQPQHF	TGTGCCAGCGGGATAAGGGGGGGTCAGCCCCAGCATTTT
NA	TRBV5-5	TRBD1	TRBJ2-1	CASSLQLGTAYNEQFF	TGTGCCAGCAGCTTACAACTCGGGACAGCCTACAATGAGCAGTTCTTC
NA	TRBV21-1	NA	TRBJ1-6	CASSIIFPYNSPLHF	TGTGCCAGCAGCATAATATTCCCCTATAATTCACCCCTCCACTTT
few	TRBV5-1	TRBD1	TRBJ1-1	CASSEDRVGPEAFF	TGCGCCAGCAGTGAGGACAGGGTTGGTCCTGAAGCTTTCTTT
NA	TRBV7-9	NA	TRBJ1-1	CASSENAEAFF	TGTGCCAGCAGCGAGAATGCTGAAGCTTTCTTT
NA	TRBV4-2	TRBD2	TRBJ2-3	CASSQGLAAADTQYF	TGTGCCAGCAGCCAAGGACTAGCGGCGGCAGATACGCAGTATTTT
NA	TRBV18	NA	TRBJ2-3	CASSPRGVNTDTQYF	TGTGCCAGCTCACCAAGGGGGGTCAACACAGATACGCAGTATTTT
NA	TRBV9	TRBD1	TRBJ2-7	CASSVTGTGINEQYF	TGTGCCAGCAGCGTCACCGGGACAGGGATAAACGAGCAGTACTTC
NA	TRBV7-2	NA	TRBJ1-2	CASSPRDGNYGYTF	TGTGCCAGCAGCCCACGGGACGGCAACTATGGCTACACCTTC
NA	TRBV11-2	NA	TRBJ1-1	CASSLSTEAFF	TGTGCCAGCAGCTTGAGCACTGAAGCTTTCTTT
few	TRBV9	TRBD1	TRBJ2-7	CASSAGTGRSYEQYF	TGTGCCAGCAGCGCGGGGACAGGCCGCTCCTACGAGCAGTACTTC
NA	TRBV12-5	TRBD2	TRBJ2-5	CASGLTLAQETQYF	TGTGCTAGTGGTCTTACACTAGCGCAAGAGACCCAGTACTTC
NA	TRBV28	NA	TRBJ2-2	CASSSGSRTGELFF	TGTGCCAGCAGTTCTGGCAGTCGCACCGGGGAGCTGTTTTTT
NA	TRBV11-3	NA	TRBJ2-1	CASSPPSVGPTTDEQFF	TGTGCCAGCAGCCCCCCCTCAGTGGGACCCACCACCGATGAGCAGTTCTTC
few	TRBV27	NA	TRBJ2-1	CASSGRTRSYNEQFF	TGTGCCAGCTCGGGTAGGACGCGCTCCTACAATGAGCAGTTCTTC
NA	TRBV19	NA	TRBJ1-5	CASSRGAIGNQPQHF	TGTGCCAGTAGTCGGGGGGCAATTGGCAATCAGCCCCAGCATTTT
NA	TRBV5-1	NA	TRBJ2-3	CASSLAPGWVDTQYF	TGCGCCAGCAGCTTGGCCCCGGGGTGGGTAGATACGCAGTATTTT
once	TRBV4-2	NA	TRBJ1-5	CASSQGAGNQPQHF	TGTGCCAGCAGCCAAGGGGCGGGGAATCAGCCCCAGCATTTT
large	TRBV4-2	NA	TRBJ1-1	CASSEGQNTEAFF	TGTGCCAGCAGCGAAGGACAGAACACTGAAGCTTTCTTT